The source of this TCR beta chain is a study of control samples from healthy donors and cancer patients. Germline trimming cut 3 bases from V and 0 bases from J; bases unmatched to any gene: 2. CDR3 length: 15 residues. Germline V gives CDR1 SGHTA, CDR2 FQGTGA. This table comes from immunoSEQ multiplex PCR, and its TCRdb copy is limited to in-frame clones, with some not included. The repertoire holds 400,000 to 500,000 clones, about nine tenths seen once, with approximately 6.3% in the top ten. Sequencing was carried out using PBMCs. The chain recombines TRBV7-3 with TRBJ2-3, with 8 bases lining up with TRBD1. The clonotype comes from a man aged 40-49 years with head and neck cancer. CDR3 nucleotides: TGTGCCAGCAGCTTCTGGACAGGGAGCACAGATACGCAGTATTTT. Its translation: CASSFWTGSTDTQYF. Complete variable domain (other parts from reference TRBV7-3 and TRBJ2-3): GAGVSQTPSNKVTEKGKYVELRCDPISGHTALYWYRQSLGQGPEFLIYFQGTGAADDSGLPNDRFFAVRPEGSVSTLKIQRTERGDSAVYLCASSFWTGSTDTQYFGPGTRLTVL.